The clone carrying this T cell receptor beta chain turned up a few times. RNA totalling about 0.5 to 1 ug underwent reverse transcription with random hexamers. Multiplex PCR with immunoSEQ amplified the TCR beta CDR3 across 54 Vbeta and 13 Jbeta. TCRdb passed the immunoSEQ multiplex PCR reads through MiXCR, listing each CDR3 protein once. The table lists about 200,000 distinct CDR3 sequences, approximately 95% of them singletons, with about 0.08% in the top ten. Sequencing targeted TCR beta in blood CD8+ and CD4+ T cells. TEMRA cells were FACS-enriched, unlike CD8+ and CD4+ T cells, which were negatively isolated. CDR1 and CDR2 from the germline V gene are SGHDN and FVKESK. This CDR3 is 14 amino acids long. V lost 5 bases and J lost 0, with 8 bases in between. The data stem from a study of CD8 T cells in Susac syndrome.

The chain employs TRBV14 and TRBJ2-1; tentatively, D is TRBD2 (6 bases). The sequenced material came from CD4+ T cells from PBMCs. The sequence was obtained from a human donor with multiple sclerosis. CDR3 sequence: CASSERVSYNEQFF. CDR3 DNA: TGTGCCAGCAGCGAGCGGGTCTCCTACAATGAGCAGTTCTTC.